This T cell receptor beta chain was recorded in a study of a mutant IDH1 vaccine in newly diagnosed glioma. Study-wide context: The therapy given earlier, which was standard therapy, consisted of radiotherapy, temozolomide, or both, and most of the patients received both.

Time point of the sample: week 35, safety follow-up. Each dose of the vaccine consisted of 300 ug of mutant IDH1 20-mer peptide, with topical imiquimod. Sequencing was performed with immunoSEQ multiplex PCR; in TCRdb, only in-frame clones are kept and a portion is missing. The table shows approximately 47,000 clones, with more than 75% occurring only once. Note on this clone: The antigen is not known.

The CDR3 runs to 13 residues. Germline V lookup: CDR1 PRHDT, CDR2 FYEKMQ (reference sequence). V lost 4 bases and J 8 bases, leaving 11 bases between the germline ends. General study points: Any relationship between pseudoprogression and changes in top peripheral T cell clonotypes seemed absent.

The sequencing used PBMCs, collected from a glioma patient whose treatment included an IDH1 peptide vaccine. The chain employs TRBV13 and TRBJ1-4; D ambiguous. The sequence was obtained from a woman in her forties with glioma. In DNA form, the CDR3 reads TGTGCCAGCAGCTCCCGGTGGTTGGAAAAACTGTTTTTT. The encoded protein is CASSSRWLEKLFF. Using reference TRBV13 and TRBJ1-4 for the parts outside the CDR3, the full variable domain is AAGVIQSPRHLIKEKRETATLKCYPIPRHDTVYWYQQGPGQDPQFLISFYEKMQSDKGSIPDRFSAQQFSDYHSELNMSSLELGDSALYFCASSSRWLEKLFFGSGTQLSVL.